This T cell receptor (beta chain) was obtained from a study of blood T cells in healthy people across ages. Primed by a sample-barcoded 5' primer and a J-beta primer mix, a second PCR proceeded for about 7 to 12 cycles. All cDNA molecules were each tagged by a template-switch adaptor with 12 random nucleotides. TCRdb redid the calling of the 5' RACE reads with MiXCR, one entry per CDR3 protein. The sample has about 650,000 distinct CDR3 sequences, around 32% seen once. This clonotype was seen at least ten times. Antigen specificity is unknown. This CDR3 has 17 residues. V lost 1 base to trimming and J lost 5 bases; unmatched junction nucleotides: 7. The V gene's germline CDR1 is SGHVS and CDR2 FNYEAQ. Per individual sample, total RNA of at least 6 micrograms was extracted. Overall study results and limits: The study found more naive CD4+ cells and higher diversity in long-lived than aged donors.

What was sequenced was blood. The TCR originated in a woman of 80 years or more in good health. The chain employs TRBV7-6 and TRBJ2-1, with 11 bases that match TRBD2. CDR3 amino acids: CASSLGASGGKHNEQFF. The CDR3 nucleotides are TGTGCCAGCAGCTTAGGAGCTAGCGGGGGGAAACACAATGAGCAGTTCTTC. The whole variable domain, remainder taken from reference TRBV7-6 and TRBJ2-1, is GAGVSQSPRYKVTKRGQDVALRCDPISGHVSLYWYRQALGQGPEFLTYFNYEAQQDKSGLPNDRFSAERPEGSISTLTIQRTEQRDSAMYRCASSLGASGGKHNEQFFGPGTRLTVL.